Below, 21 T cell receptor beta chains from the same sample are listed, as sequenced in a study of TIL therapy for anti-PD-1-resistant metastatic lung cancer. This was the immunoSEQ v3 assay. Clones were read by immunoSEQ multiplex PCR, and TCRdb kept only the in-frame ones, dropping some. The table lists some 45,000 clones, 80% to 90% of them singletons. As to time point: pre-treatment sample, taken before nivolumab and TIL therapy. Sequences were derived from blood, sampled at baseline. These receptors all come from a person aged 30 to 80 with non-small cell lung cancer.

The V call is TRBV18, the J call TRBJ2-2; TRBD1 might be the D (6 bases). This CDR3 is built from 16 residues. The V and J ends lost 6 bases and 7 bases respectively, with 21 bases between them. CDR1 and CDR2 from the germline V gene are KGHSH and LQKENI. CDR3 DNA: TGTGCCAGCTCTACCTGGGCAACACAGGGATACGGGGAGCTGTTTTTT. This translates into CASSTWATQGYGELFF. The full variable domain, completed using reference TRBV18 and TRBJ2-2, is NAGVMQNPRHLVRRRGQEARLRCSPMKGHSHVYWYRQLPEEGLKFMVYLQKENIIDESGMPKERFSAEFPKEGPSILRIQQVVRGDSAAYFCASSTWATQGYGELFFGEGSRLTVL.

The CDR3 DNA is TGCAGCGTTGAAGGGACCCTAATCTCCTACAATGAGCAGTTCTTC. It codes for CSVEGTLISYNEQFF. V is TRBV29-1 and J is TRBJ2-1; D uncertain. V was clipped by 1 base and J by 0 bases, with 10 bases between them. Germline V CDR1 and CDR2: SQVTM, ANQGSEA. This CDR3 is 15 amino acids long.

The table lists this clone with a count of one. The chain links TRBV21-1 to TRBJ2-5; TRBD1 is taken as the D call from the table, unchecked against the DNA. TRBV21-1 is noted as a pseudogene. This CDR3 spans 15 amino acids. The CDR3 is CASSKEADRVWTQYF. The CDR3, as DNA: TGTGCCAGCAGCAAAGAGGCGGACAGGGTATGGACCCAGTACTTC.

This chain joins TRBV28 and TRBJ2-5, with 8 bases that match TRBD1. Germline-derived CDR1 and CDR2 are MDHEN and SYDVKM. The V gene end was trimmed by 1 base and the J gene end by 4 bases; junction bases not matched to a gene: 11. This CDR3 is built from 17 residues. The CDR3 coding sequence is TGTGCCAGCAGTTTATTGGCAGGGGGCGGGGTTCGAGAGACCCAGTACTTC. This translates into CASSLLAGGGVRETQYF.

The CDR3 bases are TGTGCCAGTAGTGCCCAGGTTGCCTACGAGCAGTACTTC. Translation: CASSAQVAYEQYF. The rearrangement joins TRBV19 to TRBJ2-7; no firm D call. CDR1 and CDR2 (germline): LNHDA, SQIVND (reference sequence). V lost 5 bases, J lost 2 bases, and 10 bases lay in between. The CDR3 consists of 13 residues. Full variable domain (missing parts from reference TRBV19 and TRBJ2-7): DGGITQSPKYLFRKEGQNVTLSCEQNLNHDAMYWYRQDPGQGLRLIYYSQIVNDFQKGDIAEGYSVSREKKESFPLTVTSAQKNPTAFYLCASSAQVAYEQYFGPGTRLTVT.

This chain's CDR3 is CAWARGGGNTEAFF. The CDR3 region has the DNA TGTGCCTGGGCTAGGGGGGGAGGGAACACTGAAGCTTTCTTT. The genes are TRBV30 and TRBJ1-1; tentatively, D is TRBD1 (6 bases). The length of the CDR3 is 14 residues. Trimming removed 5 bases at V and 1 base at J, with 14 bases between. Germline V CDR1 and CDR2: GTSNPN, SVGIG (reference sequence).

The chain employs TRBV5-1 and TRBJ2-1; D uncertain. V was clipped by 0 bases and J by 1 base, with 5 bases between them. This CDR3 has 14 amino acids. Per germline, CDR1 SGHRS and CDR2 YFSETQ. The DNA for the CDR3 is TGCGCCAGCAGCTTGGGAGGTTCCTACAATGAGCAGTTCTTC. Its translation is CASSLGGSYNEQFF.

This rearrangement joins TRBV10-3 to TRBJ2-3; D is possibly TRBD1 or TRBD2 (6 bases each). V was shortened by 10 bases and J by 1 base, with 15 bases between the two germline ends. Per the germline V gene, CDR1 is ENHRY and CDR2 is SYGVKD. CDR3 length: 14 residues. Written as DNA, the CDR3 is TGTGCCACCCTAAACAGGGAGGGCACAGATACGCAGTATTTT. Its protein is CATLNREGTDTQYF.

This clone was recorded once. The rearrangement links TRBV6-2 or TRBV6-3 to TRBJ2-3, with 11 bases identical to TRBD2. CDR3 length: 15 residues. V dropped 6 bases and J dropped 4; count of bases not matched to a gene: 6. The germline V gene encodes CDR1 MNHEY and CDR2 SVGEGT. The CDR3 reads CASSPLAGDPDTQYF. Here the CDR3 DNA reads TGTGCCAGCAGCCCACTAGCGGGGGACCCAGATACGCAGTATTTT.

This chain uses TRBV11-2 with TRBJ1-6, with a weak D call TRBD1 (5 bases). Per germline, CDR1 SGHAT and CDR2 FQNNGV. There are 15 residues in the CDR3. Trimming shortened V by 1 base and J by 10 bases, and 14 bases separated the two germline ends. CDR3 residues: CASSLGTGAGSPLHF. For the CDR3, the DNA is TGTGCCAGCAGCTTAGGGACCGGGGCGGGATCACCCCTCCACTTT.

V usage is TRBV6-2 or TRBV6-3 and J usage is TRBJ2-5; possibly TRBD1 for D (6 bases). The V gene's germline CDR1 is MNHEY and CDR2 SVGEGT. Trimming removed 2 bases from V and 7 bases from J, with 17 bases in between. This CDR3 contains 15 residues. CDR3 sequence (DNA): TGTGCCAGCAGTTACGGCGACAGGATATTTGGGACCCAGTACTTC. Protein: CASSYGDRIFGTQYF.

V usage is TRBV23-1 and J usage is TRBJ2-7; D possibly corresponds to TRBD2 (6 bases). TRBV23-1 is an ORF, and what it does is uncertain. CDR3 length: 17 residues. Trimming removed 0 bases from V and 7 bases from J, with 22 bases in between. In DNA, the CDR3 is TGCGCCAGCAGTCAATCTTGCGGGACCTTTTCGACGGGGGAGCAGTACTTC. It encodes CASSQSCGTFSTGEQYF.

The rearrangement uses TRBV28 and TRBJ1-5; 7 nucleotides align to TRBD1. V shed 5 bases, J shed 5 bases, and the junction held 3 bases outside the gene matches. The length of the CDR3 is 13 residues. Germline V gene data show CDR1 as MDHEN and CDR2 as SYDVKM. CDR3 in amino acids: CASSQTGYQPQHF. In nucleotides, the CDR3 is TGTGCCAGCAGTCAGACAGGGTATCAGCCCCAGCATTTT. The variable domain in full, with the rest retrieved from reference TRBV28 and TRBJ1-5, is DVKVTQSSRYLVKRTGEKVFLECVQDMDHENMFWYRQDPGLGLRLIYFSYDVKMKEKGDIPEGYSVSREKKERFSLILESASTNQTSMYLCASSQTGYQPQHFGDGTRLSIL.

This chain connects TRBV4-3 to TRBJ2-7, with 11 bases that match TRBD2. Germline V lookup: CDR1 LGHNA, CDR2 YSLEER. V was clipped by 0 bases and J by 0 bases; unmatched bases: 1. The CDR3 runs to 16 residues. CDR3 DNA: TGCGCCAGCAGCCAAGATGGACTAGCGGGCTCCTACGAGCAGTACTTC. As protein: CASSQDGLAGSYEQYF.

The chain uses TRBV23-1 and TRBJ2-7; D gene ambiguous. TRBV23-1 is an open reading frame, and its role is uncertain. Trimming removed 2 bases at V and 1 base at J, with 21 bases between. This CDR3 spans 18 amino acids. DNA of the CDR3: TGCGCCAGCAGTCAAGCGTCTGGCTGGTGTTGGATTTCCTACGAGCAGTACTTC. It yields the protein CASSQASGWCWISYEQYF.

The chain uses TRBV18 and TRBJ2-5; 7 positions agree with TRBD1. With 6 bases clipped from V and 1 base from J, the junction kept 8 bases outside the gene matches. Per the germline V gene, CDR1 is KGHSH and CDR2 is LQKENI. The CDR3 sequence is 15 residues long. The CDR3: CASSHNRDSQETQYF. In nucleotides, the CDR3 is TGTGCCAGCTCCCACAACAGGGACAGCCAAGAGACCCAGTACTTC.

The V call is TRBV9, the J call TRBJ2-1; perhaps TRBD2 as D (6 bases). With 0 bases removed from V and 6 bases from J, the gap between germline ends came to 7 bases. The germline CDR1 and CDR2 sequences are SGDLS and YYNGEE. The CDR3 runs 13 residues. CDR3 region: CASSVGLVNEQFF. The CDR3 nucleotides read TGTGCCAGCAGCGTAGGACTAGTCAATGAGCAGTTCTTC.

J is TRBJ2-7 and V is TRBV13; 9 bases map to TRBD1. This CDR3 region has 15 residues. Looked up from germline, CDR1 is PRHDT and CDR2 is FYEKMQ (reference sequence). Trimming removed 4 bases from V and 5 bases from J; junction bases left unmatched: 9. The CDR3 bases are TGTGCCAGCAGCTATCGGACAGGGGACCCCCACGAGCAGTACTTC. It encodes CASSYRTGDPHEQYF.

V is TRBV6-2 or TRBV6-3 and J is TRBJ2-3; D assignment may be TRBD1 or TRBD2 (5 bases each). The CDR3 length is 14 residues. Trimming shortened V by 5 bases and J by 4 bases, and 13 bases separated the two germline ends. Germline assignment: CDR1 MNHEY and CDR2 SVGEGT. The chain's CDR3 is CASSHGDRPDTQYF. The CDR3 nucleotides are TGTGCCAGCAGTCACGGGGACCGGCCAGATACGCAGTATTTT.

The rearrangement uses TRBV28 and TRBJ2-7, with D possibly TRBD1 on 6 matching bases. Germline V gene data show CDR1 as MDHEN and CDR2 as SYDVKM. The CDR3 spans 14 residues. V gave up 6 bases and J gave up 2 bases, with 14 bases separating them. CDR3 nucleotides: TGTGCCAGCAGCCCCCAGACAGGTACCTACGAGCAGTACTTC. Its protein product is CASSPQTGTYEQYF. The entire variable domain, with the rest obtained from reference TRBV28 and TRBJ2-7, is as follows: DVKVTQSSRYLVKRTGEKVFLECVQDMDHENMFWYRQDPGLGLRLIYFSYDVKMKEKGDIPEGYSVSREKKERFSLILESASTNQTSMYLCASSPQTGTYEQYFGPGTRLTVT.

The chain is built from TRBV6-5 and TRBJ1-5; no reliable D call. Trimming pared 4 bases from V and 5 bases from J, leaving 9 bases between. CDR3 length equals 13 residues. Germline lookup yields CDR1 MNHEY and CDR2 SVGAGI. The CDR3: CASSLVLDQPQHF. CDR3 in DNA: TGTGCCAGCAGTTTAGTTCTGGATCAGCCCCAGCATTTT.